This T cell receptor (beta chain) came from a study of T cell responses to AZD1222 COVID-19 vaccine. Produced via immunoSEQ multiplex PCR; TCRdb's table is partial and in-frame only. Among approximately 150,000 clones, approximately 88% were seen once, and the ten largest hold roughly 5.4%. The CDR3 runs 15 residues. The germline V gene encodes CDR1 LNHDA and CDR2 SQIVND (reference sequence). The V and J ends lost 5 bases and 5 bases respectively, with 18 bases between them. The specimen comprised peripheral blood, sampled 28 days after the second dose of the MenACWY control vaccine. The chain employs TRBV19 and TRBJ2-5; possible D gene TRBD2, 5 bases. The origin of this receptor is an adult who received the MenACWY meningococcal vaccine as a control. This chain's CDR3 is CASSPRLPSGETQYF. CDR3 nucleotides: TGTGCCAGTAGTCCTCGACTCCCCTCGGGGGAGACCCAGTACTTC.